These T cell receptor beta chains were read from a single sample in a study of CD8 T cells in ankylosing spondylitis. TCRdb re-analysed the 5' RACE reads in MiXCR, keeping a single row per CDR3 protein. The table records 450,000 to 550,000 distinct CDR3 sequences, 5.3% of them present only once. Sequenced input: blood, either unsorted or a sorted T cell fraction (not recorded which). The receptors here all came from a male donor with ankylosing spondylitis. Each CDR3 is given with its conserved first and last residue. The D gene is left open where the match is weak. Expanded clones get a size class; other rows say once, few or many, or leave the size out.

v_call,clone_size,j_call,d_call,cdr3_aa,cdr3_nt
TRBV7-9,many,TRBJ1-5,.,CASSLAPGDQPQHF,TGTGCCAGCAGCTTAGCACCCGGCGATCAGCCCCAGCATTTT
TRBV5-6,many,TRBJ2-3,.,CASSFGLAYSTDTQYF,TGTGCCAGCAGCTTCGGTCTAGCGTATTCCACAGATACGCAGTATTTT
TRBV7-2,many,TRBJ2-1,.,CASSSLYEQFF,TGTGCCAGCAGCTCCTTATATGAGCAGTTCTTC
TRBV4-3,few,TRBJ2-7,TRBD1,CASSQRTGGDRQYF,TGCGCCAGCAGCCAACGGACAGGGGGAGATCGGCAGTACTTC
TRBV4-1,many,TRBJ2-1,TRBD2,CASSQARTSVGNEQFF,TGCGCCAGCAGCCAGGCTCGGACTAGCGTTGGTAATGAGCAGTTCTTC
TRBV10-2,many,TRBJ1-1,TRBD1,CAAGGRRTEAFF,TGCGCCGCAGGGGGACGGCGGACTGAAGCTTTCTTT
TRBV27,many,TRBJ2-7,.,CASSNSRGGRDEQYF,TGTGCCAGCAGTAACTCGCGTGGGGGGCGCGACGAGCAGTACTTC
TRBV20-1,many,TRBJ2-7,.,CSAEVVGGAGEQYF,TGCAGCGCAGAGGTCGTGGGGGGGGCTGGCGAGCAGTACTTC
TRBV4-3,few,TRBJ1-3,TRBD1,CASTSTGLGNTIYF,TGCGCCAGCACTTCGACAGGGCTCGGAAACACCATATATTTT
TRBV10-3,many,TRBJ1-4,.,CAISSGMRNEKLFF,TGTGCCATCAGTTCAGGGATGCGAAATGAAAAACTGTTTTTT
TRBV10-3,many,TRBJ1-6,.,CAISVGGDNSPLHF,TGTGCCATCAGTGTCGGGGGTGATAATTCACCCCTCCACTTT
TRBV12-3/TRBV12-4,many,TRBJ1-1,.,CASSFGLENTEAFF,TGTGCCAGCAGTTTCGGACTGGAGAACACTGAAGCTTTCTTT
TRBV10-2,.,TRBJ2-3,.,CASSERRQTDTQYF,TGCGCCAGCAGTGAGAGGAGGCAGACAGATACGCAGTATTTT
TRBV5-1,many,TRBJ2-1,TRBD1,CASSLGQGTEQFF,TGCGCCAGCAGCCTGGGACAGGGAACTGAGCAGTTCTTC
TRBV5-1,many,TRBJ1-1,.,CASRGGPNTEAFF,TGCGCCAGCAGGGGAGGACCGAACACTGAAGCTTTCTTT
TRBV5-1,many,TRBJ1-3,.,CASSLGLNSGNTIYF,TGCGCCAGCAGCTTGGGACTGAACTCTGGAAACACCATATATTTT
TRBV12-3/TRBV12-4,many,TRBJ2-1,.,CASSRLTESYNEQFF,TGTGCCAGCAGCCGCCTGACAGAGTCCTACAATGAGCAGTTCTTC
TRBV4-2,few,TRBJ1-1,.,CASSQDGRSRAGSTEAFF,TGTGCCAGCAGCCAAGATGGTAGATCGCGGGCAGGGAGCACTGAAGCTTTCTTT
TRBV20-1,many,TRBJ1-5,.,CSATNPVGSDSNQPQHF,TGCAGTGCAACTAATCCGGTCGGGAGTGATAGCAATCAGCCCCAGCATTTT
TRBV7-9,many,TRBJ1-4,.,CASSNTRDVKLFF,TGTGCCAGCAGTAACACCAGGGACGTGAAACTGTTTTTT
TRBV7-6,.,TRBJ2-3,TRBD2,CASSLAGGALDTQYF,TGTGCCAGCAGCTTAGCGGGAGGGGCTTTGGATACGCAGTATTTT
TRBV4-2,many,TRBJ2-3,TRBD2,CASSQDMAGETDTQYF,TGTGCCAGCAGCCAAGATATGGCGGGGGAGACAGATACGCAGTATTTT
TRBV6-1,many,TRBJ1-2,TRBD1,CASRETGGNGYTF,TGTGCCAGCAGAGAGACAGGGGGCAATGGCTACACCTTC
TRBV12-3/TRBV12-4,many,TRBJ1-1,TRBD1,CASRPGTAEAFF,TGTGCCAGCAGGCCTGGGACAGCTGAAGCTTTCTTT
TRBV7-6,few,TRBJ2-1,TRBD1,CASSSTGGYEQFF,TGTGCCAGCAGCTCGACAGGGGGCTACGAGCAGTTCTTC
TRBV25-1,many,TRBJ2-2,TRBD2,CASSDPGTTNTGELFF,TGTGCCAGCAGTGACCCAGGGACTACCAACACCGGGGAGCTGTTTTTT
TRBV10-3,many,TRBJ1-1,.,CAIISPGRNTEAFF,TGTGCCATCATTTCCCCGGGCCGGAACACTGAAGCTTTCTTT
TRBV11-2,many,TRBJ2-7,.,CASSFQVRGDEQYF,TGTGCCAGCAGCTTCCAAGTCAGGGGCGACGAGCAGTACTTC
TRBV7-2,many,TRBJ1-2,TRBD1,CASSLVQGVAGYTF,TGTGCCAGCAGCTTAGTACAGGGGGTCGCTGGCTACACCTTC
TRBV5-1,many,TRBJ1-6,TRBD1,CASSRMDRDSPLHF,TGCGCCAGCAGCCGAATGGACAGGGATTCACCCCTCCACTTT
TRBV18,many,TRBJ1-2,.,CASSPPGQGRSYGYTF,TGTGCCAGCTCACCACCGGGGCAGGGGCGTTCCTATGGCTACACCTTC
TRBV5-1,many,TRBJ1-6,.,CASRPGSIGSPLHF,TGCGCCAGCAGACCAGGGTCGATTGGTTCACCCCTCCACTTT
TRBV20-1,many,TRBJ2-7,.,CSATDSGHEQYF,TGCAGTGCTACGGACAGCGGGCACGAGCAGTACTTC
TRBV3-1,many,TRBJ2-5,TRBD2,CASSQPNGTSGRQETQYF,TGTGCCAGCAGCCAGCCCAATGGGACTAGCGGGAGGCAAGAGACCCAGTACTTC
TRBV20-1,many,TRBJ1-2,.,CSAPLAGTLTNYGYTF,TGCAGTGCCCCTCTGGCCGGGACCCTCACTAACTATGGCTACACCTTC
TRBV20-1,many,TRBJ1-2,.,CSARPGTGHYGYTF,TGCAGTGCTAGACCCGGAACAGGGCACTATGGCTACACCTTC
TRBV9,many,TRBJ2-1,.,CASSVEYLGEQFF,TGTGCCAGCAGCGTAGAGTACCTCGGTGAGCAGTTCTTC
TRBV9,many,TRBJ2-7,.,CASSRDSTYEQYF,TGTGCTTCTTCCCGGGACTCCACCTACGAGCAGTACTTC
TRBV28,.,TRBJ2-7,TRBD1,CASPPPGQGYEQYF,TGTGCCAGCCCACCCCCGGGACAGGGGTACGAGCAGTACTTC
TRBV9,many,TRBJ1-5,.,CASSEGVEQPQHF,TGTGCCAGCAGCGAAGGGGTAGAGCAGCCCCAGCATTTT
TRBV20-1,few,TRBJ2-7,TRBD1,CSVGQEIGEQYF,TGCAGTGTAGGACAGGAGATAGGCGAGCAGTACTTC